The rows below give T cell receptor beta chains drawn from one sample of a study of naive and memory T cell subsets. TCRdb re-analysed the UMI-ligation and nested PCR reads in MiXCR, keeping a single row per CDR3 protein. The sample has about 150,000 distinct CDR3 sequences, over 20% seen once. The specimen sequenced was naive CD4+ T cells from blood. The receptors originated from a human donor in good health. CDR3s include the opening cysteine and the closing phenylalanine or tryptophan. The order of the fields is D gene, V gene, J gene, CDR3 length, clone size, CDR3 protein, CDR3 DNA. The D gene is left open where the match is weak. Size tells how often a clone was seen (once, few, many) or the class of an expanded clone, and some rows leave it out.

d_call: -; v_call: TRBV19; j_call: TRBJ2-7; cdr3_length: 18; clone_size: -; cdr3_aa: CATSGGAGSPTRSYEQYF; cdr3_nt: TGTGCCACCTCCGGGGGCGCGGGATCCCCCACACGCTCCTACGAGCAGTACTTC
d_call: -; v_call: TRBV12-5; j_call: TRBJ2-7; cdr3_length: 18; clone_size: -; cdr3_aa: CASGLVQTMGEKPREQYF; cdr3_nt: TGTGCTAGTGGTTTGGTACAGACCATGGGGGAGAAACCACGCGAGCAGTACTTC
d_call: TRBD1; v_call: TRBV4-3; j_call: TRBJ1-2; cdr3_length: 16; clone_size: few; cdr3_aa: CASSQGATGMSYGYTF; cdr3_nt: TGCGCCAGCAGCCAAGGCGCGACAGGGATGAGCTATGGCTACACCTTC
d_call: TRBD1; v_call: TRBV20-1; j_call: TRBJ1-1; cdr3_length: 13; clone_size: -; cdr3_aa: CSEDRGHGTEAFF; cdr3_nt: TGCAGCGAGGACAGGGGGCATGGGACTGAAGCTTTCTTT
d_call: -; v_call: TRBV29-1; j_call: TRBJ2-3; cdr3_length: 12; clone_size: many; cdr3_aa: CSVDVGADTQYF; cdr3_nt: TGCAGCGTTGACGTAGGTGCCGATACGCAGTATTTT
d_call: -; v_call: TRBV18; j_call: TRBJ2-7; cdr3_length: 12; clone_size: -; cdr3_aa: CASSPAAQEQYF; cdr3_nt: TGTGCCAGCTCACCAGCCGCGCAGGAGCAGTACTTC
d_call: -; v_call: TRBV2; j_call: TRBJ2-1; cdr3_length: 13; clone_size: -; cdr3_aa: CASIGDLYNEQFF; cdr3_nt: TGTGCCAGCATTGGGGACCTCTACAATGAGCAGTTCTTC
d_call: -; v_call: TRBV6-1; j_call: TRBJ2-4; cdr3_length: 13; clone_size: few; cdr3_aa: CASSEFAWNIQYF; cdr3_nt: TGTGCCAGCAGTGAATTTGCGTGGAACATTCAGTACTTC
d_call: -; v_call: TRBV7-9; j_call: TRBJ1-5; cdr3_length: 14; clone_size: -; cdr3_aa: CASSIWGSNQPQHF; cdr3_nt: TGTGCCAGCAGCATCTGGGGCAGCAATCAGCCCCAGCATTTT
d_call: -; v_call: TRBV7-2; j_call: TRBJ2-6; cdr3_length: 14; clone_size: -; cdr3_aa: CASSLSGGANVLTF; cdr3_nt: TGTGCCAGCAGCTTATCCGGTGGGGCCAACGTCCTGACTTTC
d_call: TRBD1; v_call: TRBV12-3/TRBV12-4; j_call: TRBJ1-1; cdr3_length: 13; clone_size: few; cdr3_aa: CASTHRGPAEAFF; cdr3_nt: TGTGCCAGCACCCACAGGGGTCCCGCTGAAGCTTTCTTT
d_call: -; v_call: TRBV29-1; j_call: TRBJ2-7; cdr3_length: 13; clone_size: many; cdr3_aa: CSAGNTGNHEQYF; cdr3_nt: TGCAGCGCCGGTAACACAGGGAACCACGAGCAGTACTTC
d_call: -; v_call: TRBV6-5; j_call: TRBJ2-7; cdr3_length: 12; clone_size: many; cdr3_aa: CASRTTGREQYF; cdr3_nt: TGTGCCAGCAGAACAACAGGGCGCGAGCAGTACTTC
d_call: TRBD2; v_call: TRBV3-1; j_call: TRBJ2-5; cdr3_length: 16; clone_size: -; cdr3_aa: CASSSRDSGSLETQYF; cdr3_nt: TGTGCCAGCAGCTCCAGAGATAGCGGGAGTCTCGAGACCCAGTACTTC
d_call: TRBD2; v_call: TRBV6-1; j_call: TRBJ2-3; cdr3_length: 16; clone_size: -; cdr3_aa: CASSKIPSGRADTQYF; cdr3_nt: TGTGCCAGCAGCAAGATTCCTAGCGGGAGGGCAGATACGCAGTATTTT
d_call: -; v_call: TRBV5-1; j_call: TRBJ1-1; cdr3_length: 16; clone_size: few; cdr3_aa: CASSPEQGRGNTEAFF; cdr3_nt: TGCGCCAGCAGCCCAGAACAGGGTCGGGGGAACACTGAAGCTTTCTTT
d_call: -; v_call: TRBV29-1; j_call: TRBJ2-7; cdr3_length: 16; clone_size: few; cdr3_aa: CSASQTTGHPGSEQYF; cdr3_nt: TGCAGCGCATCGCAAACCACGGGACACCCAGGAAGCGAGCAGTACTTC
d_call: -; v_call: TRBV7-2; j_call: TRBJ2-2; cdr3_length: 15; clone_size: -; cdr3_aa: CASSSTGLETGELFF; cdr3_nt: TGTGCCAGCAGCTCAACAGGGTTGGAGACCGGGGAGCTGTTTTTT
d_call: -; v_call: TRBV7-9; j_call: TRBJ1-4; cdr3_length: 14; clone_size: -; cdr3_aa: CASSFPGWNEKLFF; cdr3_nt: TGTGCCAGCAGCTTTCCAGGGTGGAATGAAAAACTGTTTTTT
d_call: -; v_call: TRBV4-1; j_call: TRBJ2-1; cdr3_length: 14; clone_size: -; cdr3_aa: CASSQGSSYNELFF; cdr3_nt: TGCGCCAGCAGCCAAGGATCCTCCTACAATGAGCTGTTCTTC
d_call: -; v_call: TRBV11-2; j_call: TRBJ2-7; cdr3_length: 16; clone_size: many; cdr3_aa: CASSLAPTGRLYEQYF; cdr3_nt: TGTGCCAGCAGCTTAGCTCCAACAGGGAGGTTGTACGAGCAGTACTTC
d_call: TRBD1; v_call: TRBV28; j_call: TRBJ2-3; cdr3_length: 15; clone_size: many; cdr3_aa: CASSPGQGRTDTQYF; cdr3_nt: TGTGCCAGCAGTCCTGGACAGGGTAGGACAGATACGCAGTATTTT
d_call: -; v_call: TRBV27; j_call: TRBJ2-2; cdr3_length: 15; clone_size: -; cdr3_aa: CASARLEANTGELFF; cdr3_nt: TGTGCCAGCGCCCGGTTAGAGGCCAACACCGGGGAGCTGTTTTTT
d_call: TRBD2; v_call: TRBV9; j_call: TRBJ2-1; cdr3_length: 16; clone_size: few; cdr3_aa: CASSVASGSGYNEQFF; cdr3_nt: TGTGCCAGCAGCGTAGCTAGCGGGAGCGGCTACAATGAGCAGTTCTTC
d_call: -; v_call: TRBV7-9; j_call: TRBJ1-1; cdr3_length: 12; clone_size: -; cdr3_aa: CASSLQGYEAFF; cdr3_nt: TGTGCCAGCAGCTTACAGGGGTATGAAGCTTTCTTT
d_call: -; v_call: TRBV20-1; j_call: TRBJ2-7; cdr3_length: 15; clone_size: -; cdr3_aa: CSARNPVAAGYEQYF; cdr3_nt: TGCAGTGCTAGAAACCCCGTAGCGGCCGGCTACGAGCAGTACTTC
d_call: -; v_call: TRBV6-5; j_call: TRBJ2-7; cdr3_length: 14; clone_size: -; cdr3_aa: CASSRVGGNYEQYF; cdr3_nt: TGTGCCAGCAGTAGAGTCGGCGGGAACTACGAGCAGTACTTC
d_call: -; v_call: TRBV23-1; j_call: TRBJ2-4; cdr3_length: 16; clone_size: many; cdr3_aa: CASSQDSSMTKHIQYF; cdr3_nt: TGCGCCAGCAGTCAAGATTCATCCATGACCAAACACATTCAGTACTTC
d_call: TRBD2; v_call: TRBV30; j_call: TRBJ2-7; cdr3_length: 15; clone_size: -; cdr3_aa: CAWTRTSGSSCEQYF; cdr3_nt: TGTGCCTGGACAAGGACTAGCGGGAGCTCCTGCGAGCAGTACTTC
d_call: -; v_call: TRBV5-1; j_call: TRBJ2-5; cdr3_length: 16; clone_size: -; cdr3_aa: CASSLSTVGGKETQYF; cdr3_nt: TGCGCCAGCAGCTTGTCGACAGTGGGGGGCAAAGAGACCCAGTACTTC
d_call: -; v_call: TRBV29-1; j_call: TRBJ2-1; cdr3_length: 14; clone_size: few; cdr3_aa: CSVPFSGTFNEQFF; cdr3_nt: TGCAGCGTTCCCTTCTCGGGGACCTTCAATGAGCAGTTCTTC